This record looks at one T cell receptor (beta chain) sequence and its context. This clonotype was found a few times. There is no known antigen for this receptor. Base qualities are not recorded, but no much larger clone differs from it by a single base. Library creation used PCR. Sequencing took place on an Illumina HiSeq 2500. TCR library preparation used molecular barcoding, with unique molecular identifiers applied to normalize quantification of the TCRbeta repertoire. TCRdb trimmed the raw reads at Q25, called clones with MiXCR and kept productive beta chains. Identical CDR3 proteins give one entry, which carries the most common genes and DNA. The sample yields 450,000 to 700,000 distinct CDR3 sequences; 25% to 30% were counted once. The top ten clones comprise under 45% of the sample. The treatment or condition label, read with the paper, signifies: allogeneic hematopoietic cell transplantation with graft depleted of TCRalphabeta T cells and CD19 B cells. Transplant recipients were children who received TCRalphabeta/CD19-depleted allogeneic hematopoietic cell grafts.

This record belongs to a study of T-cell reconstitution after alpha-beta-depleted transplantation in children (dated by TCRdb to the mid-2010s). Some background on the complete study: Using TCR repertoire profiling, the study quantitatively followed how T-cell immune reconstitution unfolded in children after TCRalphabeta/CD19-depleted allogeneic hematopoietic cell transplantation. The paper's findings and limits, for the study overall: Over subsequent months, a decline in hyperexpanded clone frequencies was noted, and after one year, T-cell counts and TCRbeta diversity were mostly ascribed to newly produced T cells. In some patients, the high TCRbeta diversity seen at day 60 was put down to recipient T cells and intrathymic progenitors that had survived conditioning. The apparently early recovery of alphabetaT-cell counts about two months after transplant reportedly depended on only several hundred rapidly expanded clones that came from non-depleted graft cells.

The germline V gene supplies CDR1 SGHRS and CDR2 YFSETQ. Trimming accounts for 0 bases at V and 5 bases at J, while the number of junction bases matched to no gene is 10. From its cysteine to its phenylalanine, the CDR3 spans 18 amino acids. CDR3 DNA is the only sequence kept; it has 54 bases, read in frame from the first base. The input for sequencing was PBMCs, taken before TCRalphabeta/CD19-depleted stem cell transplant. The TCR comes from a boy under two years old with Wiskott-Aldrich syndrome, due to receive a stem cell transplant. The sequence links TRBV5-1 to TRBJ2-1; the junction holds 11 bases that match TRBD1. The DNA sequence reads TGCGCCAGCAGCTTGGTGCGGACAGGGGGCGGGATCCACAATGAGCAGTTCTTC. The encoded protein is CASSLVRTGGGIHNEQFF.